This T cell receptor beta chain stems from a study of blood T cell repertoires in COVID-19. Study overall: Italy, Spain and the United States were the sources of the convalescent and acute COVID-19 samples. T cells, B-cell-depleted T cells, or PBMCs provided the cDNA or gDNA that served as material.

Germline trimming cut 4 bases from V and 6 bases from J; bases unmatched to any gene: 7. The CDR3 sequence is 16 residues long. From germline, CDR1 is SGHNT and CDR2 YYREEE (reference sequence). The authors' processing: Quantification of nucleated cells was approximated via reference gene primer amplification. Assay: immunoSEQ multiplex PCR; the TCRdb copy retains only in-frame clones and omits some. D and trimming were read from the DNA, whereas the V and J calls and clone size are those reported in that table. The table shows roughly 120,000 clones, with 80% to 90% occurring only once. The source material was peripheral blood. The sequence came from a man aged 35 to 55 with acute or convalescent COVID-19. The chain joins TRBV5-4 to TRBJ2-2; TRBD2 agrees at 12 bases. CDR3 DNA sequence: TGTGCCAGCAGCCCAGCTAGCGGGGGGGCTCCCGGGGAGCTGTTTTTT. Encoded protein: CASSPASGGAPGELFF.